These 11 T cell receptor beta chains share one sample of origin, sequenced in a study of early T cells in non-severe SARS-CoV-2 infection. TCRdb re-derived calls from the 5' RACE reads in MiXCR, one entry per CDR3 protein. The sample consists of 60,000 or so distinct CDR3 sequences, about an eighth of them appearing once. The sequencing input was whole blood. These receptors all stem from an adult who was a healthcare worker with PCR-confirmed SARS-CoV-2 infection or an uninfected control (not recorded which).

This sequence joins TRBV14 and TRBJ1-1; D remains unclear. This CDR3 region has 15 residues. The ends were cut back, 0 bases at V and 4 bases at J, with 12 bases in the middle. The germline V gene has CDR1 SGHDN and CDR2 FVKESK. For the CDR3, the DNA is TGTGCCAGCAGCCAAGATCGGGCGGGAATCACTGAAGCTTTCTTT. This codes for CASSQDRAGITEAFF.

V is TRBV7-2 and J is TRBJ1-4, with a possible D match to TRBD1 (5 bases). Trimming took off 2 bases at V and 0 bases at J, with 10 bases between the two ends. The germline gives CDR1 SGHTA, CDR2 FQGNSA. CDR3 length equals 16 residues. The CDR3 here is CASSLSSTATNEKLFF. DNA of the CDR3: TGTGCCAGCAGCTTAAGTTCGACAGCAACTAATGAAAAACTGTTTTTT.

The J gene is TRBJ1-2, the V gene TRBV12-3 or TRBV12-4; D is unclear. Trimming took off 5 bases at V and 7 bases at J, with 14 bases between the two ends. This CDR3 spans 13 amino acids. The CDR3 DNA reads TGTGCCAGCAGTCCCTCTGGCGCCGGTGGCTACACCTTC. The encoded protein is CASSPSGAGGYTF.

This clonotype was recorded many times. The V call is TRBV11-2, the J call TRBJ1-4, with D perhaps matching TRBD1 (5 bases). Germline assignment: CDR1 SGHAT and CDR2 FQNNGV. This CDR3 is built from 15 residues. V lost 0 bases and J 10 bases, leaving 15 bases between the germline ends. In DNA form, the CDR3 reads TGTGCCAGCAGCTTAGAGGGGGGAACAGGAGGAAAACTGTTTTTT. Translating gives CASSLEGGTGGKLFF. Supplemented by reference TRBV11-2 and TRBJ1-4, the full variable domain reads EAGVAQSPRYKIIEKRQSVAFWCNPISGHATLYWYQQILGQGPKLLIQFQNNGVVDDSQLPKDRFSAERLKGVDSTLKIQPAKLEDSAVYLCASSLEGGTGGKLFFGSGTQLSVL.

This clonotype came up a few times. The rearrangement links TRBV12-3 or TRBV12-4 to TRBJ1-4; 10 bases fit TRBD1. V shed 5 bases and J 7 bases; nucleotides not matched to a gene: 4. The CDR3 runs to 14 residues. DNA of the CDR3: TGTGCCAGCAGTCCACGGACAGGGGGTGAAAAACTGTTTTTT. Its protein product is CASSPRTGGEKLFF.

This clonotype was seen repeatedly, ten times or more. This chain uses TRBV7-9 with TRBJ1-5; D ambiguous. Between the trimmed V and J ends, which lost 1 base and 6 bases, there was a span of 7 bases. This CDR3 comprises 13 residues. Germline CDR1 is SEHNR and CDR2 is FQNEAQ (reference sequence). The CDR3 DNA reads TGTGCCAGCAGCTTAGACCTTTTTCAGCCCCAGCATTTT. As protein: CASSLDLFQPQHF.

Here the CDR3 DNA reads TGTGCCAGCAATAAGCAGGGGGGGAACACTGAAGCTTTCTTT. This sequence encodes CASNKQGGNTEAFF. This chain links TRBV6-1 with TRBJ1-1; 7 positions match TRBD1. The ends lost 7 bases at V and 1 base at J; junction bases unmatched: 6. The CDR3 sequence is 14 residues long. In germline, CDR1 is MNHNS, CDR2 SASEGT.

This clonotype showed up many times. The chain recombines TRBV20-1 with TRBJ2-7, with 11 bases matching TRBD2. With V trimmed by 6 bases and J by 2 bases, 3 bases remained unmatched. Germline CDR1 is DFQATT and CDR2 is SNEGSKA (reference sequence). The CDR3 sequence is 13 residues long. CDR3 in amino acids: CSAPGLAAYEQYF. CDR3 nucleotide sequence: TGCAGTGCCCCGGGACTAGCGGCCTACGAGCAGTACTTC.

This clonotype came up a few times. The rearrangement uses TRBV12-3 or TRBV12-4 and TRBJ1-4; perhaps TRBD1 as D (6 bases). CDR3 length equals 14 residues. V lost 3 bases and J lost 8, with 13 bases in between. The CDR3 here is CASSFWTDKEKLFF. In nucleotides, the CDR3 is TGTGCCAGCAGTTTTTGGACAGACAAAGAAAAACTGTTTTTT.

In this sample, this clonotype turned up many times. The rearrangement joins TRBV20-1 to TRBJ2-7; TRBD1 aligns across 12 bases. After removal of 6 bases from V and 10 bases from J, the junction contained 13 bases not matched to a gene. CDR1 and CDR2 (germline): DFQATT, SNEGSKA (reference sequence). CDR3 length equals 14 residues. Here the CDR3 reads CSATDYGDRGQQYF. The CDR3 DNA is TGCAGTGCCACGGATTATGGGGACAGGGGGCAACAGTACTTC.

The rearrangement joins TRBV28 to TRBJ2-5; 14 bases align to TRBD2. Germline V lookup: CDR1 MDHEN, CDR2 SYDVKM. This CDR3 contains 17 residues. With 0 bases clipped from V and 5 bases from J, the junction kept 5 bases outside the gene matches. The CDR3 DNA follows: TGTGCCAGCAGTTTATGGACTAGCGGGAGGGCCCAGGAGACCCAGTACTTC. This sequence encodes CASSLWTSGRAQETQYF.